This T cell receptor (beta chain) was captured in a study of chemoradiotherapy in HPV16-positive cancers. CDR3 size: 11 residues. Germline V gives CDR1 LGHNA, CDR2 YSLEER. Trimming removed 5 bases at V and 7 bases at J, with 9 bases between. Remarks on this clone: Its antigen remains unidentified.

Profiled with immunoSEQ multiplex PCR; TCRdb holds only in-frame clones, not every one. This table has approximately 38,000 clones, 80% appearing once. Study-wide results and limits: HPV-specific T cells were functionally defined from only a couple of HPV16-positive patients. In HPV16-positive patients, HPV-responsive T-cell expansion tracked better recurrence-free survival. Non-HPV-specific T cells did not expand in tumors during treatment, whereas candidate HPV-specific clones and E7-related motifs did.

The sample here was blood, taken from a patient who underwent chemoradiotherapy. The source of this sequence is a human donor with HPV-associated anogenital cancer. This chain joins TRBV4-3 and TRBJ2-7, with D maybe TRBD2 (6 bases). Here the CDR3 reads CASSGAGEQYF. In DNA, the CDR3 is TGCGCCAGCAGCGGGGCGGGAGAGCAGTACTTC.